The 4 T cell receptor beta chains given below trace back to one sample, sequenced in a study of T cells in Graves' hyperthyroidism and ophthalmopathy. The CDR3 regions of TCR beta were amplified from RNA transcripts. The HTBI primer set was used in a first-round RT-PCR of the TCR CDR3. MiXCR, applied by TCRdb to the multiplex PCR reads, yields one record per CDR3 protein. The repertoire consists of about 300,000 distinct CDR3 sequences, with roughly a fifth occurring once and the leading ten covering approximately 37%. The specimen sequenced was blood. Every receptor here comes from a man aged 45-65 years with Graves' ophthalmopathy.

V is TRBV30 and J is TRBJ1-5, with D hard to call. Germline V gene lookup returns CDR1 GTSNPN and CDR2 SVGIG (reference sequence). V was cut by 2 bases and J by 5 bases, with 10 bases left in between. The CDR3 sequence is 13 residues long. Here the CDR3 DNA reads TGTGCCTGGAGTCCAACCGGAGATCAGCCCCAGCATTTT. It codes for CAWSPTGDQPQHF.

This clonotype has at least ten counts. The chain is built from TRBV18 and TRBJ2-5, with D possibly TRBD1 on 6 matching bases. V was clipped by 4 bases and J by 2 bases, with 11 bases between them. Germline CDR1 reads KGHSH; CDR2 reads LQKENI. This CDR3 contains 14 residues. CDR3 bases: TGTGCCAGCTCACGGGCAGGGGCACAAGAGACCCAGTACTTC. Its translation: CASSRAGAQETQYF.

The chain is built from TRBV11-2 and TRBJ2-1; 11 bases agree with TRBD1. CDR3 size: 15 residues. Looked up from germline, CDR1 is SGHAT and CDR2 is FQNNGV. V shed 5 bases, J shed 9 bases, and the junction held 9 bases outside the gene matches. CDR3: CASSPGTGGLGEQFF. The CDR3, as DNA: TGTGCCAGCAGCCCTGGGACAGGGGGTCTTGGTGAGCAGTTCTTC.

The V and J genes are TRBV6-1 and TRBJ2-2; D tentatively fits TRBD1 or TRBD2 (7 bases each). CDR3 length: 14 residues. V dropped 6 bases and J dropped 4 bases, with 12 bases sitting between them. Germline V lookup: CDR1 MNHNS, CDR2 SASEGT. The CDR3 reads CASSQGGITGELFF. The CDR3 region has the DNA TGTGCCAGCAGCCAGGGGGGGATCACCGGGGAGCTGTTTTTT.